Only a few counts were recorded for the clone carrying this T cell receptor (beta chain). The data derive from a study of shared clonotypes between healthy human individuals. Here immunoSEQ multiplex PCR was the method, and the copy in TCRdb shows in-frame clones only, minus some. The table lists about 2 million clones, roughly 94% of them singletons. This CDR3 has 14 amino acids. V was clipped by 2 bases and J by 0 bases, with 4 bases between them. The germline gives CDR1 WNHNN, CDR2 SYGVQD (reference sequence). This receptor was taken from a man younger than 35 in good health. This sequence joins TRBV10-1 and TRBJ2-2; D is unresolved. The specimen was naive CD4+ T cells sorted from blood. The subset here: CD45RA+ positively selected. In DNA form, the CDR3 reads TGCGCCAGCAGTGAGAATACGAACACCGGGGAGCTGTTTTTT. Amino acid sequence: CASSENTNTGELFF.